This entry lists 4 T cell receptor beta chains sequenced from one sample in a study of blood T cell repertoires in COVID-19. Data came from immunoSEQ multiplex PCR; TCRdb stores just in-frame clones and leaves some out. The repertoire has around 30,000 clones, 60% to 80% of them found once; the top ten carry about 14%. The material sequenced was peripheral blood. Every receptor here comes from a man at least 80 years old with active or convalescent COVID-19.

V and J are TRBV10-2 and TRBJ2-1; D perhaps matches TRBD1 (6 bases). The CDR3 sequence is 16 residues long. The germline V gene has CDR1 WSHSY and CDR2 SAAADI. Trimming cost V 4 bases and J 7 bases, with 20 bases left between them. The CDR3 is CASSGTVLGAGNEQFF. The DNA for the CDR3 is TGCGCCAGCAGTGGGACGGTGTTGGGGGCTGGGAATGAGCAGTTCTTC.

The genes are TRBV11-3 and TRBJ2-7; 10 nucleotides align to TRBD1. The CDR3 is 16 residues long. V was pared by 1 base and J by 4 bases, with 7 bases of the junction left unmatched. Looked up from germline, CDR1 is SGHNT and CDR2 is YENEEA. CDR3 DNA sequence: TGTGCCAGCAGCTTAGGGACGGGACAGGGGAGGTACGAGCAGTACTTC. Encoded protein: CASSLGTGQGRYEQYF.

The chain employs TRBV30 and TRBJ1-5; a weak D match, TRBD1 (5 bases). There are 15 residues in the CDR3. Germline loops: CDR1 GTSNPN, CDR2 SVGIG (reference sequence). Trimming took 1 base from V and 4 from J, leaving 14 bases between them. CDR3 in DNA: TGTGCCTGGAGTGCCTTTTGGGGGGAGAATCAGCCCCAGCATTTT. Translation gives CAWSAFWGENQPQHF.

The chain has TRBV6-2 or TRBV6-3 and TRBJ2-1, with TRBD2 matching over 8 bases. The germline gives CDR1 MNHEY, CDR2 SVGEGT. After removal of 3 bases from V and 0 bases from J, the junction contained 16 bases not matched to a gene. This CDR3 has 20 amino acids. The CDR3 DNA follows: TGTGCCAGCAGTTATTGGATCAGGCTAGCGGGTCGAAGCTCCTACAATGAGCAGTTCTTC. Amino acids: CASSYWIRLAGRSSYNEQFF.